Reported below is one T cell receptor beta chain. The CDR3 spans 14 residues. Trimming at V came to 5 bases and at J to 7 bases, leaving 8 bases not matched to a gene. In germline, CDR1 is MNHEY, CDR2 SVGAGI. The sample comes from a study of blood T cell repertoires in COVID-19. Study-wide background: Collection of acute and convalescent COVID-19 samples took place in the United States, Italy and Spain.

Using immunoSEQ multiplex PCR, the repertoire was profiled, and TCRdb retains in-frame clones only, with some absent. Of around 150,000 clones listed, about 83% are singletons. The clonotype was recovered from a man aged 50 to 59 with acute or convalescent COVID-19. Sequencing was performed on peripheral blood. The chain employs TRBV6-5 and TRBJ1-2; 9 bases are a match to TRBD1. CDR3 sequence (DNA): TGTGCCAGCAGTCGAACAGGGGGCTCTGGTGGCTACACCTTC. It codes for CASSRTGGSGGYTF.